This T cell receptor (beta chain) stems from a study of blood T cell repertoires in COVID-19. Ages ranged from roughly 18 to 100 years, with residence in some 25 US areas. Cohorts were determined from participant-reported clinical history. Only in-frame clones appear in the TCRdb table, and some are missing; sequencing was by immunoSEQ multiplex PCR. The profile shows more than 200,000 clones, more than 85% of them singletons. This CDR3 comprises 14 residues. V was trimmed by 3 bases and J by 8 bases, leaving 13 bases between them. Germline V gives CDR1 KGHSH, CDR2 LQKENI. The genes are TRBV18 and TRBJ1-4, with a tentative D call TRBD1 (6 bases). The specimen was PBMCs or T cells enriched from blood (not recorded which). The clonotype was recovered from a woman in her twenties or thirties who had recovered from COVID-19. The CDR3: CASSPETGAEKLFF. The DNA of the CDR3 is TGTGCCAGCTCACCGGAGACAGGTGCAGAAAAACTGTTTTTT.